The sequence of this TCR beta chain was determined in a study of vaccination and CD4 T cells after COVID-19. Overall study findings and caveats: Median SARS-CoV-2-reactive clonotype numbers rose nonsignificantly, about 20 to 38.

CDR1 and CDR2 (germline): DFQATT, SNEGSKA (reference sequence). V dropped 6 bases and J dropped 2; count of bases not matched to a gene: 12. This CDR3 contains 16 residues. TCRdb passed the PCR reads through MiXCR, listing each CDR3 protein once. Among some 20,000 distinct CDR3 sequences listed, roughly 50% were seen once. On this clonotype: What it binds is not known.

This sequence joins TRBV20-1 and TRBJ2-5; 10 bases map to TRBD2. The starting material was CD4+ T cells from blood, obtained before SARS-CoV-2 vaccination. The clonotype originates from a human donor who had recovered from COVID-19. In DNA, the CDR3 is TGCAGTGCCACCCGGCCTAGCGGGAGCTTTCAAGAGACCCAGTACTTC. It translates to CSATRPSGSFQETQYF.